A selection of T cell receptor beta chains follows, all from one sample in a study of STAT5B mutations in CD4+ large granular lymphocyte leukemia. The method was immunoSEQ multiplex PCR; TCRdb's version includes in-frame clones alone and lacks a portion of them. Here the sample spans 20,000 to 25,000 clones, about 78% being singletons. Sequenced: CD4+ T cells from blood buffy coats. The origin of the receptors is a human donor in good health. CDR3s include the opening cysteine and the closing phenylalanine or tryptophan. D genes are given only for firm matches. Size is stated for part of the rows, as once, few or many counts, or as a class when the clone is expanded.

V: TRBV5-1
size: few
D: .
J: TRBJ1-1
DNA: TGCGCCAGCAGCTTTTCGGGGGCTCGGAACACTGAAGCTTTCTTT
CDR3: CASSFSGARNTEAFF

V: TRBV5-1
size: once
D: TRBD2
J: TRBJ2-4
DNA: TGCGCCAGCAGCTTCGGGGGGGCCGGCAAAAACATTCAGTACTTC
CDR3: CASSFGGAGKNIQYF

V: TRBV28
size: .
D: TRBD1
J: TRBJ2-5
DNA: TGTGCCAGCACCTCTTCGGGACAGGTAGTAAAAGAGACCCAGTACTTC
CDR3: CASTSSGQVVKETQYF

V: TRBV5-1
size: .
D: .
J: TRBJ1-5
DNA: TGCGCCAGCAGACGGGACAGCAATCAGCCCCAGCATTTT
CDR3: CASRRDSNQPQHF

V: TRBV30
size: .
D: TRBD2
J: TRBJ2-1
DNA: TGTGCCTGGAGTGTAAATCTAGCGGGGACGTTCTTC
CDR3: CAWSVNLAGTFF

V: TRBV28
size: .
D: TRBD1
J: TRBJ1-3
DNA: TGTGCCAGCATCAGCCCAGGGGGCGGCTCTGGAAACACCATATATTTT
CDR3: CASISPGGGSGNTIYF

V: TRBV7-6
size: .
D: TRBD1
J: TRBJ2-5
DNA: TGTGCCAGCAGCCCCTTGGACAGGGCGTCCCAAGAGACCCAGTACTTC
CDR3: CASSPLDRASQETQYF

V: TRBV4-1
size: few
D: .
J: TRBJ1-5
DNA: TGCGCCAGCAGCCAAGAACAGGGCGCTCAGCCCCAGCATTTT
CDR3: CASSQEQGAQPQHF

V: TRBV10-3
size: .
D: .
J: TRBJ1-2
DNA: TGTGCCATCAGTGAGTCGTACGGAGCTAACTATGGCTACACCTTC
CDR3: CAISESYGANYGYTF

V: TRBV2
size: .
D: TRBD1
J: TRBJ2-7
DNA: TGTGCCAGTAAAGGGGACAGTGGTAGCTACGAGCAGTACTTC
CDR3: CASKGDSGSYEQYF

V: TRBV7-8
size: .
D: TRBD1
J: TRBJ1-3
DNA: TGTGCCAGCAGCTTAGTTCTGGCAGGGGGCTCTGGAAACACCATATATTTT
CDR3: CASSLVLAGGSGNTIYF

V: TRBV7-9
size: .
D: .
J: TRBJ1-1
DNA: TGTGCCAGCAGCAAATTACAAATGAACACTGAAGCTTTCTTT
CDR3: CASSKLQMNTEAFF

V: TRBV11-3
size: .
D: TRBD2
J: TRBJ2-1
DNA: TGTGCCAGCAGCTCCACGGGAGGGCGGGGCTACAATGAGCAGTTCTTC
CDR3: CASSSTGGRGYNEQFF

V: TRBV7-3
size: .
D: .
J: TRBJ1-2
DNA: TGTGCCAGCAGCCCGGACAGAAACTATGGCTACACCTTC
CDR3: CASSPDRNYGYTF

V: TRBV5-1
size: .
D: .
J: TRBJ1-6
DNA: TGCGCCAGCAGCTTGGTGGGCAGCTCCTATAATTCACCCCTCCACTTT
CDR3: CASSLVGSSYNSPLHF

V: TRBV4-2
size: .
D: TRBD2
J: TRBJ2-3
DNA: TGTGCCAGCAGCCAAGATAGCGGGGGGGCCGGTACGCAGTATTTT
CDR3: CASSQDSGGAGTQYF

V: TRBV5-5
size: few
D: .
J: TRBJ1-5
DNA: TGTGCCAGCAGCTTTAACAGGGCGGCGCCCCAGCATTTT
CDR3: CASSFNRAAPQHF

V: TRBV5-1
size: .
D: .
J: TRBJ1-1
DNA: TGCGCCAGCAGCTTGGTACCGTTGGACACGAACACTGAAGCTTTCTTT
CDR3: CASSLVPLDTNTEAFF

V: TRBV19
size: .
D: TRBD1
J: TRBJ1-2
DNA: TGTGCCAGTAGTACGGGACAGGGGAACTATGGCTACACCTTC
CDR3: CASSTGQGNYGYTF

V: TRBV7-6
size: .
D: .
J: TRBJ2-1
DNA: TGTGCCAGCAGCTTAATGGGGGCAGGGTCGAATGAGCAGTTCTTC
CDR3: CASSLMGAGSNEQFF

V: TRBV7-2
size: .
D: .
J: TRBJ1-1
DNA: TGTGCCAGCAGCTTAGAGGCAGGCATGAACACTGAAGCTTTCTTT
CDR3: CASSLEAGMNTEAFF

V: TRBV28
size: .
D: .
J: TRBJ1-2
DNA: TGTGCCAGCAGTTTATCAACCGGGACGGTCTATGGCTACACCTTC
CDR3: CASSLSTGTVYGYTF

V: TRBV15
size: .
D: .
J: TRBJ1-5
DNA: TGTGCCACCAGCAGAGATCAGGGTCTGGTCAATCAGCCCCAGCATTTT
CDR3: CATSRDQGLVNQPQHF

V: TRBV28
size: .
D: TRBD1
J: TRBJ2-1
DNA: TGTGCCAGCGGGCAACAGGGGAAGGTCTACAATGAGCAGTTCTTC
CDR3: CASGQQGKVYNEQFF

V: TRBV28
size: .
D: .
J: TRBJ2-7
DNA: TGTGCCAGCATATCGGGGCATTTCTCGTTCGAGCAGTACTTC
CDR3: CASISGHFSFEQYF

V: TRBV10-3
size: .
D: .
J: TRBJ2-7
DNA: TGTGCCATCAGTGGAGTGGGTTTGGCACAGGTAGAATTC
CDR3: CAISGVGLAQVEF

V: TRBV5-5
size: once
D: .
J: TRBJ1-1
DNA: TGTGCCAGCAGCTTAAACAGGGAAGGCACTGAAGCTTTCTTT
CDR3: CASSLNREGTEAFF

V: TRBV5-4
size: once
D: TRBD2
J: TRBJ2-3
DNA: TGTGCCAGCAGCTTGGCCGGGGGGGCCTACGGCACAGATACGCAGTATTTT
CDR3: CASSLAGGAYGTDTQYF

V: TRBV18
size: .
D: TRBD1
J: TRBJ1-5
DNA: TGTGCCAGCTCACCACCCGGGACAGGGTATCAGCCCCAGCATTTT
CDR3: CASSPPGTGYQPQHF

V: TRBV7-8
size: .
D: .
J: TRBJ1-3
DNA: TGTGCCAGCAGCTTACGGGGTTCTGGAAACACCATATATTTT
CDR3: CASSLRGSGNTIYF

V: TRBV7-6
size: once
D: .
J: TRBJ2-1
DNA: TGTGCCAGCAGCTTAGGGGGACAATACAATGAGCAGTTCTTC
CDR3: CASSLGGQYNEQFF

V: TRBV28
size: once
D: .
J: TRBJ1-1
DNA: TGTGCCAGCCCTCGTGGGGTCACTGAAGCTTTCTTT
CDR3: CASPRGVTEAFF

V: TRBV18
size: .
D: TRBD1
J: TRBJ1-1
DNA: TGTGCCAGCTCACCACCGGGAGGACAGGGCGCTGAAGCTTTCTTT
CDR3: CASSPPGGQGAEAFF

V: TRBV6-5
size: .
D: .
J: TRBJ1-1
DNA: TGTGCCAGCAGTTACTCGATCTGGACAGTGAACACTGAAGCTTTCTTT
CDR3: CASSYSIWTVNTEAFF

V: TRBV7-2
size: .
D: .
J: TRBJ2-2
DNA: TGTGCCAGCAGCTTGCTGAACACCGGGGAGCTGTTTTTT
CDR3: CASSLLNTGELFF

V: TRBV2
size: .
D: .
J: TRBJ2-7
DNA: TGTGCCAGCAGTCGGGACTACGAGCAGTACTTC
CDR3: CASSRDYEQYF

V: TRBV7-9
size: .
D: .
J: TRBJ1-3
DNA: TGTGCCAGCAGCCTTAACCTTGCCATATATTTT
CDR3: CASSLNLAIYF

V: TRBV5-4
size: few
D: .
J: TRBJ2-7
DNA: TGTGCCAGCAGCTTGGTGGGCTACGAGCAGTACTTC
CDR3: CASSLVGYEQYF

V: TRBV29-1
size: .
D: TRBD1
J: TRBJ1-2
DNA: TGCAGCGTTTGGGAGGGACAGGGGGTATATGGCTACACCTTC
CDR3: CSVWEGQGVYGYTF

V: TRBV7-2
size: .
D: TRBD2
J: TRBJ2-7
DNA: TGTGCCAGCAGCTTAGAGGGGACTAGCGGAAGGTGGGAGCAGTACTTC
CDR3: CASSLEGTSGRWEQYF

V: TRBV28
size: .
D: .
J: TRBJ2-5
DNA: TGTGCCAGCAGTTTACCCTCCCTTCAAGAGACCCAGTACTTC
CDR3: CASSLPSLQETQYF

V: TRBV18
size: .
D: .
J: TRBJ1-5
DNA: TGTGCCAGCTCACCAGGACAGCTCAATCAGCCCCAGCATTTT
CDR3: CASSPGQLNQPQHF

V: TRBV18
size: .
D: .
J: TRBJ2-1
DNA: TGTGCCAGCTCACCACGCGGGTCTCGCTACAATGAGCAGTTCTTC
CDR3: CASSPRGSRYNEQFF

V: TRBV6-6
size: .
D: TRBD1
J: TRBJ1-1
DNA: TGTGCCAGCAGTTACCCACGACAGGGGGCCACTGAAGCTTTCTTT
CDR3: CASSYPRQGATEAFF

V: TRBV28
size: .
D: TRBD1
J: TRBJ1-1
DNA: TGTGCCAGTTGGACAGGGGGCTGGACTGAAGCTTTCTTT
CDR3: CASWTGGWTEAFF

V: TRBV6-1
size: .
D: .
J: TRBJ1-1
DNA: TGTGCCAGCACAGCAGGGCAGGGCACTGAAGCTTTCTTT
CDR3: CASTAGQGTEAFF